The 8 T cell receptor beta chains below were found in one sample sequenced in a study of T cells in Graves' hyperthyroidism and ophthalmopathy. Amplification of TCR beta CDR3 regions used RNA as the template. First-round RT-PCR of the TCR CDR3 relied on the HTBI primer set. One entry per CDR3 protein results from TCRdb running MiXCR on the multiplex PCR reads. The sample consists of 730,000 or so distinct CDR3 sequences, around a sixth of them appearing once. The sample taken for sequencing was blood. The source of these receptors is a woman aged 50 to 60 with Graves' hyperthyroidism that later progressed to Graves' ophthalmopathy.

This clonotype was seen at least ten times. As DNA, the CDR3 is TGTGCCAGCAGCCAAGCTAGCGGGGGGTTCGATACGCAGTATTTT. Residues: CASSQASGGFDTQYF. The chain uses TRBV3-1 and TRBJ2-3; 11 bases agree with TRBD2. The V gene's germline CDR1 is LGHDT and CDR2 YNNKEL (reference sequence). J was trimmed by 6 bases and V by 1 base; bases with no gene match: 3. CDR3 length equals 15 residues.

This clonotype was seen at least ten times. The V call is TRBV5-5, the J call TRBJ1-2; TRBD1 is a possible D gene (5 bases). The CDR3 is 14 amino acids. Germline CDR1 reads SGHKS; CDR2 reads YYEKEE (reference sequence). Trimming cost V 4 bases and J 4 bases, with 14 bases left between them. The CDR3 is CASSPVRGSYGYTF. The DNA of the CDR3 is TGTGCCAGCAGCCCTGTTAGGGGCTCCTATGGCTACACCTTC.

At least ten counts were recorded for this clonotype. The V and J genes are TRBV10-3 and TRBJ2-7; D may be TRBD2 (6 bases). The CDR3 spans 11 residues. Germline loops: CDR1 ENHRY, CDR2 SYGVKD. V was cut by 11 bases and J by 0 bases, with 8 bases left in between. The CDR3 sequence: CAAGSSYEQYF. The CDR3 DNA reads TGTGCCGCGGGGAGCTCCTACGAGCAGTACTTC.

V is TRBV12-3 or TRBV12-4 and J is TRBJ2-1, with a weak D call TRBD1 (5 bases). V gave up 0 bases and J gave up 6 bases, with 6 bases separating them. The CDR3 consists of 13 residues. The CDR3 DNA is TGTGCCAGCAGTTTAGCTAGGGGCAATGAGCAGTTCTTC. Its protein product is CASSLARGNEQFF.

Ten or more counts support this clonotype. The V call is TRBV12-5, the J call TRBJ1-2, with D unclear. The CDR3 contains 13 residues. The V gene's germline CDR1 is LGHNT and CDR2 FRNRAP. Trimming shortened V by 2 bases and J by 3 bases, and 7 bases separated the two germline ends. The CDR3 DNA reads TGTGCTAGTGGTTTGAAGGGAGACTATGGCTACACCTTC. Its translation: CASGLKGDYGYTF.

This clonotype has a count of ten or more. This chain connects TRBV11-2 to TRBJ2-1; no definite D call. Germline V gene lookup returns CDR1 SGHAT and CDR2 FQNNGV. Trimming removed 1 base at V and 8 bases at J, with 15 bases between. This CDR3 region has 15 residues. The CDR3 DNA sequence: TGTGCCAGCAGCTTAGCACAGTCGGGTGTCGATGAGCAGTTCTTC. It encodes CASSLAQSGVDEQFF.

This clonotype was counted at least ten times. V usage is TRBV12-3 or TRBV12-4 and J usage is TRBJ1-1; no clear D gene. V was cut by 6 bases and J by 1 base, with 9 bases left in between. The CDR3 sequence is 13 residues long. The CDR3 here is CASSHTENTEAFF. In DNA, the CDR3 is TGTGCCAGCAGCCATACAGAGAACACTGAAGCTTTCTTT.

In this sample, this clonotype turned up a few times. This chain joins TRBV4-1 and TRBJ1-3; no definite D call. The CDR3 length is 14 residues. Trimming took 5 bases from V and 7 from J, leaving 15 bases between them. Germline CDR1 reads MGHRA; CDR2 reads YSYEKL. CDR3 DNA: TGCGCCAGCAGCGCCGCCCTCATGGGGAACACCATATATTTT. It yields the protein CASSAALMGNTIYF.